Presented here are 16 T cell receptor beta chains from one specimen sequenced in a study of blood T cell repertoires in COVID-19. The protocol was immunoSEQ multiplex PCR, while the TCRdb copy is restricted to in-frame clones and leaves out a portion. Here the sample spans 220,000 or so clones, 85% to 90% being singletons. The sample taken for sequencing was PBMCs or T cells enriched from blood (not recorded which). These receptors were obtained from a man aged 45-60 years who had been exposed to COVID-19.

The chain carries TRBV5-1 and TRBJ1-1; D gene unclear. V lost 1 base, J lost 2 bases, and 18 bases lay in between. The CDR3 has 17 amino acids. CDR1 is SGHRS, CDR2 YFSETQ, per germline. In DNA, the CDR3 is TGCGCCAGCAGCTTGCATCCGGGAACCGAGGGAAACACTGAAGCTTTCTTT. Protein product: CASSLHPGTEGNTEAFF.

The chain carries TRBV10-3 and TRBJ1-2, with D unresolved. The CDR3 consists of 17 residues. Per germline, CDR1 ENHRY and CDR2 SYGVKD. The germline V and J ends were trimmed by 6 bases and 1 base, with 21 bases remaining between them. This CDR3 reads CAIRPSAGRFVNYGYTF. As DNA, the CDR3 is TGTGCCATCAGGCCATCGGCAGGTCGATTCGTTAACTATGGCTACACCTTC.

J is TRBJ2-7 and V is TRBV9, with 11 positions matching TRBD1. CDR3 length: 14 amino acids. Germline loops: CDR1 SGDLS, CDR2 YYNGEE. The V and J ends lost 4 bases and 2 bases, in that order; junction bases with no gene match: 2. The CDR3 loop is CASSPGQGAYEQYF. CDR3 sequence (DNA): TGTGCCAGCAGCCCGGGACAGGGGGCCTACGAGCAGTACTTC.

J is TRBJ1-5 and V is TRBV19; 9 bases line up with TRBD1. After removal of 5 bases from V and 6 bases from J, the junction contained 8 bases not matched to a gene. The CDR3 is made up of 15 amino acids. Looked up from germline, CDR1 is LNHDA and CDR2 is SQIVND (reference sequence). CDR3 amino acids: CASSAYRDRVQPQHF. In DNA, the CDR3 is TGTGCCAGTAGTGCATACCGGGACAGGGTTCAGCCCCAGCATTTT.

The chain combines TRBV5-4 with TRBJ2-7; a weak D match, TRBD1 (6 bases). The V gene's germline CDR1 is SGHNT and CDR2 YYREEE (reference sequence). The germline V and J ends were trimmed by 4 bases and 3 bases, with 11 bases remaining between them. This CDR3 has 13 amino acids. The CDR3 nucleotides are TGTGCCAGCAGCGACAACAGGGACTACGAGCAGTACTTC. Residues: CASSDNRDYEQYF.

J is TRBJ2-2 and V is TRBV24-1, with a weak D call TRBD2 (6 bases). The CDR3 contains 15 residues. Per the germline V gene, CDR1 is KGHDR and CDR2 is SFDVKD. Trimming left V 3 bases short and J 2 bases short, with 9 bases between. CDR3 DNA: TGTGCCACCAGTGATCGGGGGAAAAACACCGGGGAGCTGTTTTTT. The encoded protein is CATSDRGKNTGELFF.

The rearrangement joins TRBV7-9 to TRBJ2-1, with a tentative D call TRBD2 (6 bases). Looked up from germline, CDR1 is SEHNR and CDR2 is FQNEAQ (reference sequence). The CDR3 contains 14 residues. Between the trimmed V and J ends, which lost 4 bases and 1 base, there was a span of 8 bases. CDR3 loop: CASSSRGSYNEQFF. The CDR3 region has the DNA TGTGCCAGCAGCTCCCGGGGGTCCTACAATGAGCAGTTCTTC.

The chain employs TRBV5-1 and TRBJ1-2, with TRBD1 matching 10 bases. Germline-derived CDR1 and CDR2 are SGHRS and YFSETQ. The CDR3 consists of 16 residues. Losses at the gene ends were 4 bases for V and 5 bases for J; bases not matched to a gene: 11. CDR3 bases: TGCGCCAGCAGCGCCGCCGGGACAGGGGTTCGGTATGGCTACACCTTC. Its translation: CASSAAGTGVRYGYTF.

The chain employs TRBV28 and TRBJ2-1; possible D gene TRBD2, 5 bases. The V end lost 3 bases, the J end lost 0 bases, and 9 bases lay between the germline ends. The length of the CDR3 is 15 residues. The germline CDR1 and CDR2 sequences are MDHEN and SYDVKM. CDR3 in amino acids: CASSFAGNSYNEQFF. In DNA, the CDR3 is TGTGCCAGCAGTTTTGCCGGGAACTCCTACAATGAGCAGTTCTTC.

In its sample, this clone was seen once. The chain combines TRBV2 with TRBJ1-4; a weak D match, TRBD1 (5 bases). The CDR3 runs to 16 residues. The V and J ends lost 0 bases and 9 bases respectively, with 17 bases between them. In germline, CDR1 is SNHLY, CDR2 FYNNEI. In nucleotides, the CDR3 is TGTGCCAGCAGTGAAGCGAAGGCAGGAGGGGAGAAAAAACTGTTTTTT. This translates into CASSEAKAGGEKKLFF.

CDR3 loop: CASSFQFNTEAFF. The DNA for the CDR3 is TGTGCCAGCAGTTTCCAATTTAACACTGAAGCTTTCTTT. The rearrangement links TRBV28 to TRBJ1-1; D ambiguous. Germline V gene lookup returns CDR1 MDHEN and CDR2 SYDVKM. Trimming cost V 3 bases and J 2 bases, with 7 bases left between them. CDR3 length: 13 amino acids.

This clone showed up just once. The rearrangement uses TRBV28 and TRBJ1-5; 7 nucleotides line up with TRBD1. The CDR3 loop spans 15 amino acids. V shed 0 bases and J 4 bases; nucleotides not matched to a gene: 3. The germline gives CDR1 MDHEN, CDR2 SYDVKM. CDR3: CASSLWGDSNQPQHF. CDR3 DNA: TGTGCCAGCAGTTTATGGGGGGACAGTAATCAGCCCCAGCATTTT.

The chain links TRBV30 to TRBJ1-3, with 9 bases that match TRBD1. After removal of 0 bases from V and 4 bases from J, the junction contained 10 bases not matched to a gene. The CDR3 has 17 residues. Germline V CDR1 and CDR2: GTSNPN, SVGIG (reference sequence). The CDR3 nucleotides read TGTGCCTGGAGTGTTTGGGGGGACAGGGTAGGAGGAAACACCATATATTTT. Translation gives CAWSVWGDRVGGNTIYF.

The V and J genes are TRBV4-1 and TRBJ2-2; D ambiguous. V shed 0 bases and J shed 3 bases, with 5 bases lying between them. The CDR3 covers 14 residues. Germline CDR1 reads MGHRA; CDR2 reads YSYEKL. CDR3 nucleotide sequence: TGCGCCAGCAGCCAAGAAGGAGACACCGGGGAGCTGTTTTTT. Protein product: CASSQEGDTGELFF.

The J gene is TRBJ2-5, the V gene TRBV3-1 (or the pseudogene TRBV3-2); possibly TRBD1 for D (6 bases). This CDR3 spans 13 amino acids. CDR1 and CDR2 from the germline V gene are LGHDT and YNNKEL (reference sequence). Trimming took 7 bases from V and 4 from J, leaving 13 bases between them. The CDR3 nucleotides read TGTGCCAGCACCCTAAGGGGGTTAGAGACCCAGTACTTC. It specifies CASTLRGLETQYF.

This sequence joins TRBV5-6 and TRBJ2-7; 7 bases are a match to TRBD1. Germline CDR1 SGHDT, CDR2 YYEEEE. The ends lost 2 bases at V and 1 base at J; junction bases unmatched: 3. This CDR3 has 14 residues. The CDR3 DNA reads TGTGCCAGCAGCTTAGGGGACAGTTCCTACGAGCAGTACTTC. This encodes CASSLGDSSYEQYF.